This T cell receptor beta chain was captured in a study of cytomegalovirus exposure and HLA in healthy donors. Study observations and caveats: As a later analysis revealed, the rate of TCR association differed by HLA locus, with DRB1 most and HLA-C fewest. Sequences of the TCR beta chain were said to predict the HLA-A and HLA-B alleles of most subjects accurately. Clonal expansion, a later analysis showed, was greater in HLA-associated TCR beta chains than in equally common others. Follow-up analysis later connected one missense variant in DCLRE1C with trimming of TCR beta V- and J-genes.

PCR primers comprised 60 Vbeta and 13 Jbeta primers. The repertoire was sequenced with immunoSEQ multiplex PCR; TCRdb's copy has only in-frame clones and lacks some. Of about 180,000 clones listed, 84% are singletons. About this clone itself: Its antigen is unknown.

Germline V CDR1 and CDR2: SGDLS, YYNGEE. The trim removed 5 bases at V and 8 bases at J, leaving 11 bases unmatched. The CDR3 is 16 residues long. The chain is built from TRBV9 and TRBJ1-4; 11 nucleotides align to TRBD1. The TCR was taken from a girl aged 2 to 10 in good health and CMV-seropositive. The sequencing input was PBMCs. CDR3 protein: CASSGDRGGVGEKLFF. The CDR3 DNA reads as TGTGCCAGCAGTGGGGACAGGGGGGGAGTAGGGGAAAAACTGTTTTTT.